This T cell receptor beta chain was identified during a study of OX40 agonist ivuxolimab in advanced cancers. The method was immunoSEQ multiplex PCR; TCRdb's version includes in-frame clones alone and lacks a portion of them. The data contain roughly 70,000 clones, around 86% of them seen just once; the ten biggest clones take up approximately 0.75%. CDR1 is SGHRS, CDR2 YFSETQ, per germline. V was shortened by 4 bases and J by 2 bases, with 5 bases between the two germline ends. The length of the CDR3 is 12 residues. Sequenced material: CD4+ or CD8+ T cells sorted from blood, taken in a trial of the OX40 agonist ivuxolimab. This clonotype originated in an adult with an advanced solid tumor such as melanoma, head and neck, liver or kidney cancer. This sequence joins TRBV5-1 and TRBJ2-3; no clear D. The CDR3 nucleotides read TGCGCCAGCAGCCTGAACACAGATACGCAGTATTTT. As protein: CASSLNTDTQYF.